These T cell receptor beta chains were read from a single sample in a study of Graves' ophthalmopathy and Graves' hyperthyroidism. From the multiplex PCR reads, TCRdb called clonotypes with MiXCR, one entry per CDR3 protein. The sample gives 400,000 to 500,000 distinct CDR3 sequences, about 21% of which show up once; 3% is in the top ten. The sample consisted of peripheral blood. These receptors originate from a woman between 18 and 29 years old with stable Graves' hyperthyroidism. CDR3s include the opening cysteine and the closing phenylalanine or tryptophan. A D gene is named only where the DNA matches it firmly. Clone size is stated in some rows and not others, as once, few, many or a class when expanded.

clone_size	v_call	j_call	d_call	cdr3_nt	cdr3_aa
NA	TRBV11-2	TRBJ1-2	TRBD1	TGTGCCAGCAGCCGAAACCGACAGGGGTCGCGTGGCTACACCTTC	CASSRNRQGSRGYTF
many	TRBV12-3/TRBV12-4	TRBJ2-1	TRBD2	TGTGCCAGCAGTTTAGGGAGCGGGAGGTACAATGAGCAGTTCTTC	CASSLGSGRYNEQFF
many	TRBV12-3/TRBV12-4	TRBJ1-3	NA	TGTGCCAGCAGCTGGGTCGGAAACACCATATATTTT	CASSWVGNTIYF
many	TRBV9	TRBJ2-7	NA	TGTGCCAGCAGCGTAGGGAGCGGAGCCTCCTACGAGCAGTACTTC	CASSVGSGASYEQYF
many	TRBV9	TRBJ2-5	NA	TGTGCCAGCAGCCCCTGGACAGTCCCTATCGGAGAGACCCAGTACTTC	CASSPWTVPIGETQYF
NA	TRBV7-2	TRBJ1-1	NA	TGTGCCAGCAGCCCCTTAACGGACACTGAAGCTTTCTTT	CASSPLTDTEAFF
many	TRBV5-1	TRBJ2-7	TRBD2	TGCGCCAGCAGCATAGCTAGCGGGGTCCACGAGCAGTACTTC	CASSIASGVHEQYF
many	TRBV5-1	TRBJ2-5	NA	TGCGCCAGCAGCCCACTACGGTGGGAGACCCAGTACTTC	CASSPLRWETQYF
many	TRBV12-3/TRBV12-4	TRBJ2-5	TRBD2	TGTGCCAGCAGTTTTCGGGCTAGCGGGGGGACGAAAGAGACCCAGTACTTC	CASSFRASGGTKETQYF
many	TRBV5-1	TRBJ2-2	TRBD1	TGCGCCAGCAGCTTGGTTATTTCGGACAGGGTCGCCGGGGAGCTGTTTTTT	CASSLVISDRVAGELFF
many	TRBV11-2	TRBJ2-4	NA	TGTGCCAGCAGCGGCAAGGGGCGAGACAAAAACATTCAGTACTTC	CASSGKGRDKNIQYF
many	TRBV28	TRBJ1-5	NA	TGTGCCAGCAGTACGATGAATCAGCCCCAGCATTTT	CASSTMNQPQHF
many	TRBV29-1	TRBJ2-7	NA	TGCAGCGCCCAGGGGCGGAACTACGAGCAGTACTTC	CSAQGRNYEQYF
NA	TRBV15	TRBJ1-1	NA	TGTGCCACCAGCAGAGAAAGACAAGGCCCTGAAGCTTTCTTT	CATSRERQGPEAFF
many	TRBV27	TRBJ2-7	NA	TGTGCCAGCAGCCGCGGCAGGGACTACGAGCAGTACTTC	CASSRGRDYEQYF
NA	TRBV7-2	TRBJ2-5	TRBD2	TGTGCCAGCAGCTACCAGCGGGGGGGCCGGGAGACCCAGTACTTC	CASSYQRGGRETQYF
NA	TRBV6-5	TRBJ1-6	NA	TGTGCCAGCAGTTACTCGGTCCAGGGGAGCTCCTATAATTCACCCCTCCACTTT	CASSYSVQGSSYNSPLHF
many	TRBV5-6	TRBJ2-7	NA	TGTGCCAGCAGCCCGAGGGGTACGTCCAACGAGCAGTACTTC	CASSPRGTSNEQYF
many	TRBV12-3/TRBV12-4	TRBJ2-7	TRBD2	TGTGCCAGCAGTTCAAGCTCTAGCGGCACCTACGAGCAGTACTTC	CASSSSSSGTYEQYF
many	TRBV5-5	TRBJ2-5	NA	TGTGCCAGCAGCGACGGATTAATCCAAGAGACCCAGTACTTC	CASSDGLIQETQYF
many	TRBV7-6	TRBJ2-7	NA	TGTGCCAGCAGCTTAGGAATAGGGGCGGGCTCCTACGAGCAGTACTTC	CASSLGIGAGSYEQYF
many	TRBV7-2	TRBJ2-5	NA	TGTGCCAGCAGCTTAAGCGGGCCACAAGAGACCCAGTACTTC	CASSLSGPQETQYF
NA	TRBV5-1	TRBJ1-2	NA	TGCGCCAGCAGCCCGGGTATGGGGGCTAGGAATGGCTACACCTTC	CASSPGMGARNGYTF
many	TRBV4-2	TRBJ2-5	NA	TGTGCCAGCAGCCAAGTCACGGCGGGGATCACGGAGACCCAGTACTTC	CASSQVTAGITETQYF
NA	TRBV2	TRBJ2-7	NA	TGTGCCAGCAGTGAGGGGAGTCTGACCTACGAGCAGTACTTC	CASSEGSLTYEQYF